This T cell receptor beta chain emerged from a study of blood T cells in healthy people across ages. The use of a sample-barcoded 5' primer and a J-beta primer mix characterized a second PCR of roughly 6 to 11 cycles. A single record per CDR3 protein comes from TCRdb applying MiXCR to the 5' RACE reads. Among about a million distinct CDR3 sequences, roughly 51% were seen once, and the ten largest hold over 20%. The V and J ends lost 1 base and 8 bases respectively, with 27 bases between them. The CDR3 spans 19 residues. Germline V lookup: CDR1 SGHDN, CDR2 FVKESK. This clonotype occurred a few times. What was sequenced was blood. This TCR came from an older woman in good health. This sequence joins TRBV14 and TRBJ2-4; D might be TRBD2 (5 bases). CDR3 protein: CASSQVAVLQDFNFDIQYF. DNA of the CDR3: TGTGCCAGCAGCCAAGTGGCTGTTCTCCAGGACTTTAATTTCGACATTCAGTACTTC.